The clone carrying this T cell receptor (beta chain) has just one count. The data were produced by immunoSEQ multiplex PCR, yet TCRdb's version contains in-frame clones alone and is incomplete. The sample consists of about 680,000 clones, approximately 88% of them appearing once. The CDR3 spans 16 residues. Trimming left V 0 bases short and J 0 bases short, with 10 bases between. Germline CDR1 reads LGHDT; CDR2 reads YNNKEL (reference sequence). Documented treatment: around 19 received Ad26.COV2.S at low or high dose, single or two shots; about 5 received placebo; per-sample allocation not given. Repertoires come from day 63 after the first vaccine or placebo injection. Vaccine was an Ad26 vector expressing Wuhan-strain SARS-CoV-2 spike. These data belong to a study of Ad26.COV2.S vaccination and SARS-CoV-2 variants.

This rearrangement joins TRBV3-1 (or the pseudogene TRBV3-2) to TRBJ2-3; TRBD1 or TRBD2 may be the D gene (5 bases each). This TCR was sampled from a person aged 18-60 years who received the Ad26.COV2.S COVID-19 vaccine or a placebo. The sequencing used peripheral blood, collected in a trial of Ad26.COV2.S vaccine versus placebo. CDR3 nucleotides: TGTGCCAGCAGCCAAGATCCGGGACCTAGCACAGATACGCAGTATTTT. This encodes CASSQDPGPSTDTQYF.